One sample yielded the 21 T cell receptor beta chains listed below, sequenced in a study of blood T cell repertoires in COVID-19. Method: immunoSEQ multiplex PCR; TCRdb's copy keeps in-frame clones and lacks some. Found here are fewer than 250,000 clones, more than 75% of them singletons; the top ten hold around 7.4%. Material for sequencing was PBMCs or T cells enriched from blood (not recorded which). The receptors originated from a woman between 40 and 55 years old with acute COVID-19.

This clone was picked up a small number of times. Written as DNA, the CDR3 is TGTGCCAGCACGGCGCTAGTCCTGAGATCCACCGGGGAGCTGTTTTTT. Its protein is CASTALVLRSTGELFF. The gene calls are TRBV2 and TRBJ2-2; D uncertain. V was clipped by 7 bases and J by 4 bases, with 19 bases between them. CDR3 length: 16 residues. Germline V CDR1 and CDR2: SNHLY, FYNNEI.

The chain carries TRBV5-8 and TRBJ1-1; D is ambiguous. The CDR3 length is 13 residues. V was cut by 2 bases and J by 9 bases, with 14 bases left in between. Germline V gene data show CDR1 as SGHTS and CDR2 as YDEGEE. In nucleotides, the CDR3 is TGTGCCAGCAGCTTTAGGCGGGATGGTCAAGCTTTCTTT. Protein sequence: CASSFRRDGQAFF.

The chain combines TRBV7-9 with TRBJ1-6; 7 nucleotides align to TRBD1. V dropped 5 bases and J dropped 8; count of bases not matched to a gene: 3. CDR1 is SEHNR, CDR2 FQNEAQ, per germline (reference sequence). The CDR3 is made up of 13 amino acids. CDR3 protein: CASSQTGDSPLHF. The CDR3 DNA reads as TGTGCCAGCAGCCAAACAGGGGATTCACCCCTCCACTTT.

The CDR3 spells CASSVDPSGTDTQYF. The CDR3 coding sequence is TGTGCCAGCAGCGTAGATCCTAGCGGCACAGATACGCAGTATTTT. The rearrangement links TRBV9 to TRBJ2-3; a weak D match, TRBD2 (6 bases). Germline V CDR1 and CDR2: SGDLS, YYNGEE. Between the trimmed V and J ends, which lost 0 bases and 1 base, there was a span of 9 bases. This CDR3 is 15 amino acids long.

V and J are TRBV6-5 and TRBJ1-1, with D perhaps TRBD1 (6 bases). CDR3 length equals 13 residues. The germline V gene encodes CDR1 MNHEY and CDR2 SVGAGI. Trimming pared 6 bases from V and 1 base from J, leaving 9 bases between. The CDR3 spells CASRSTGNTEAFF. As DNA, the CDR3 is TGTGCCAGCAGATCGACAGGGAACACTGAAGCTTTCTTT.

J is TRBJ1-4 and V is TRBV6-5; D unclear. Germline V gene data show CDR1 as MNHEY and CDR2 as SVGAGI. The CDR3 has 14 amino acids. Deletions cut 4 bases from V and 0 bases from J, with 6 bases between. CDR3 bases: TGTGCCAGCAGTTTTTCTGCAACTAATGAAAAACTGTTTTTT. It codes for CASSFSATNEKLFF.

The rearrangement links TRBV2 to TRBJ1-3, with 8 bases identical to TRBD1. The CDR3 is made up of 14 amino acids. Germline V lookup: CDR1 SNHLY, CDR2 FYNNEI. After removal of 4 bases from V and 3 bases from J, the junction contained 2 bases not matched to a gene. DNA for the CDR3: TGTGCCAGCAGTGTCAGGGGGCATGGAAACACCATATATTTT. This translates into CASSVRGHGNTIYF.

The V call is TRBV5-4, the J call TRBJ1-2, with 7 bases that match TRBD1. This CDR3 contains 14 residues. After removal of 0 bases from V and 8 bases from J, the junction contained 7 bases not matched to a gene. Per the germline V gene, CDR1 is SGHNT and CDR2 is YYREEE (reference sequence). This CDR3 is CASSLVGGGAGYTF. Here the CDR3 DNA reads TGTGCCAGCAGCTTGGTCGGAGGGGGCGCAGGCTACACCTTC.

The chain joins TRBV28 to TRBJ1-4; D not certain. Germline assignment: CDR1 MDHEN and CDR2 SYDVKM. The CDR3 totals 16 residues. Between the trimmed V and J ends, which lost 5 bases and 2 bases, there was a span of 15 bases. The CDR3 spells CASSNSGSSTNEKLFF. In DNA form, the CDR3 reads TGTGCCAGCAGTAATTCAGGATCATCTACTAATGAAAAACTGTTTTTT.

The chain employs TRBV28 and TRBJ2-6; D possibly corresponds to TRBD2 (7 bases). V was cut by 5 bases and J by 0 bases, with 14 bases left in between. Germline V gene sequence: CDR1 MDHEN, CDR2 SYDVKM. The CDR3 runs 17 residues. The chain's CDR3 is CASSDGGGGSGANVLTF. The DNA of the CDR3 is TGTGCCAGCAGTGATGGGGGAGGGGGCTCTGGGGCCAACGTCCTGACTTTC.

CDR3 bases: TGTGCCATTGCAGGGGTTTATGGCTACACCTTC. It codes for CAIAGVYGYTF. The chain combines TRBV19 with TRBJ1-2, with D possibly matching TRBD1 (6 bases). The ends were cut back, 10 bases at V and 5 bases at J, with 11 bases in the middle. The CDR3 is 11 residues long. In germline, CDR1 is LNHDA, CDR2 SQIVND (reference sequence).

The J gene is TRBJ1-6, the V gene TRBV7-9, with D perhaps matching TRBD1 (6 bases). V shed 6 bases and J shed 0 bases, with 15 bases lying between them. The CDR3 is made up of 17 amino acids. The germline gives CDR1 SEHNR, CDR2 FQNEAQ (reference sequence). CDR3 amino acids: CASSSEGGSSYNSPLHF. The CDR3 bases are TGTGCCAGCAGTTCAGAGGGGGGGAGCTCCTATAATTCACCCCTCCACTTT. Filled out from reference TRBV7-9 and TRBJ1-6, the complete variable domain reads DTGVSQNPRHKITKRGQNVTFRCDPISEHNRLYWYRQTLGQGPEFLTYFQNEAQLEKSRLLSDRFSAERPKGSFSTLEIQRTEQGDSAMYLCASSSEGGSSYNSPLHFGNGTRLTVT.

This clone has only one observation. This chain links TRBV7-2 with TRBJ2-5; D may be TRBD2 (5 bases). The V and J ends lost 1 base and 4 bases respectively, with 16 bases between them. Germline V CDR1 and CDR2: SGHTA, FQGNSA. The CDR3 length is 16 residues. The CDR3 region has the DNA TGTGCCAGCAGCTTAGGAGTGGGTGGAGGAGGAGAGACCCAGTACTTC. Protein product: CASSLGVGGGGETQYF.

The chain has TRBV18 and TRBJ1-2; D may be TRBD1 (6 bases). Trimming took 3 bases from V and 0 from J, leaving 14 bases between them. The CDR3 has 16 amino acids. Germline CDR1 and CDR2: KGHSH and LQKENI. The CDR3 region is CASSPIDRPTNYGYTF. DNA of the CDR3: TGTGCCAGCTCACCCATAGACAGGCCTACTAACTATGGCTACACCTTC. Using reference TRBV18 and TRBJ1-2 for the parts outside the CDR3, the full variable domain is NAGVMQNPRHLVRRRGQEARLRCSPMKGHSHVYWYRQLPEEGLKFMVYLQKENIIDESGMPKERFSAEFPKEGPSILRIQQVVRGDSAAYFCASSPIDRPTNYGYTFGSGTRLTVV.

The CDR3: CASSDGRGASGNTIYF. CDR3 DNA sequence: TGTGCCAGCAGCGATGGAAGGGGCGCCTCTGGAAACACCATATATTTT. This chain links TRBV9 with TRBJ1-3; a possible D gene is TRBD1 (5 bases). The V and J ends lost 3 bases and 0 bases respectively, with 13 bases between them. Looked up from germline, CDR1 is SGDLS and CDR2 is YYNGEE. The CDR3 contains 16 residues. Full variable domain (outside the CDR3, taken from reference TRBV9 and TRBJ1-3): DSGVTQTPKHLITATGQRVTLRCSPRSGDLSVYWYQQSLDQGLQFLIQYYNGEERAKGNILERFSAQQFPDLHSELNLSSLELGDSALYFCASSDGRGASGNTIYFGEGSWLTVV.

The count of this clone is one. The chain recombines TRBV28 with TRBJ1-3, with D maybe TRBD1 (6 bases). The V gene's germline CDR1 is MDHEN and CDR2 SYDVKM. The CDR3 extends over 14 amino acids. Trimming stripped 6 bases from V and 3 bases from J, with 12 bases between. The CDR3 DNA is TGTGCCAGCAGGGAGGGGGGGGATGGAAACACCATATATTTT. Protein product: CASREGGDGNTIYF.

This clone was counted a few times. The rearrangement uses TRBV2 and TRBJ1-2; 7 bases map to TRBD1. This CDR3 comprises 15 residues. Germline V gene data show CDR1 as SNHLY and CDR2 as FYNNEI. The trim removed 4 bases at V and 3 bases at J, leaving 8 bases unmatched. The CDR3: CASSVKRQGDYGYTF. CDR3 nucleotide sequence: TGTGCCAGCAGTGTAAAAAGACAGGGAGACTATGGCTACACCTTC.

The V call is TRBV4-1, the J call TRBJ2-2; 12 nucleotides line up with TRBD1. V shed 1 base, J shed 7 bases, and the junction held 10 bases outside the gene matches. From germline, CDR1 is MGHRA and CDR2 YSYEKL. This CDR3 contains 18 residues. The CDR3: CASSQVGTGGFQHGELFF. CDR3 in DNA: TGCGCCAGCAGCCAAGTGGGGACAGGGGGCTTTCAACACGGGGAGCTGTTTTTT.

The V gene is TRBV10-3, the J gene TRBJ2-1; 11 bases are shared with TRBD2. Unmatched junction bases numbered 6, after V lost 4 bases and J lost 4 bases. The CDR3 is made up of 16 amino acids. Germline CDR1 ENHRY, CDR2 SYGVKD. The CDR3 region is CAISGRPSGGYNEQFF. For the CDR3, the DNA is TGTGCCATCAGTGGACGACCTAGCGGGGGGTACAATGAGCAGTTCTTC.

This chain connects TRBV28 to TRBJ1-6; tentatively, D is TRBD1 (6 bases). The CDR3 length is 16 residues. CDR1 MDHEN and CDR2 SYDVKM come from the germline V gene. V was clipped by 6 bases and J by 2 bases, with 14 bases between them. The CDR3 region has the DNA TGTGCCAGCAGCACTGGACAGCTAGCCTATAATTCACCCCTCCACTTT. Protein sequence: CASSTGQLAYNSPLHF.

This clone was observed a single time. CDR3 residues: CASSIAGIKETQYF. Written as DNA, the CDR3 is TGTGCCAGTAGTATAGCAGGCATAAAGGAGACCCAGTACTTC. The J gene is TRBJ2-5, the V gene TRBV19; D gene ambiguous. Trimming stripped 1 base from V and 5 bases from J, with 11 bases between. Germline V gene data show CDR1 as LNHDA and CDR2 as SQIVND (reference sequence). The CDR3 consists of 14 residues.